This entry lists 8 T cell receptor beta chains sequenced from one sample in a study of tissue T cells after allogeneic stem cell transplantation. Assay used: immunoSEQ multiplex PCR; TCRdb lists only in-frame clones, some missing. The sample holds tens of thousands of clones, around 69% seen once. Sample: sorted cells pooled from one or two spleens. These receptor sequences come from a pool of C57BL/6 mice in good health.

Note on this clone: Mouse gene names apply. The read gets to within 1 residue of the CDR3 end, and the germline J gene fills in the rest. The V and J genes are TRBV19 and TRBJ2-5, with D possibly being TRBD2 (5 bases). V lost 0 bases, J lost 1 base, and 6 bases lay in between. The V gene's germline CDR1 is FNHDT and CDR2 SITEND (reference sequence). The CDR3 is 14 residues long. CDR3 DNA, as far as it was read: TGTGCCAGCAGTATAGCCTGGGACCAAGACACCCAGTAC. Translated, it gives CASSIAWDQDTQY. The whole CDR3 region reads CASSIAWDQDTQYF. Together with reference TRBV19 and TRBJ2-5, the CDR3 gives the full variable domain: GGIITQTPKFLIGQEGQKLTLKCQQNFNHDTMYWYRQDSGKGLRLIYYSITENDLQKGDLSEGYDASREKKSSFSLTVTSAQKNEMAVFLCASSIAWDQDTQYFGPGTRLLVL.

Concerning this clone: Genes and germline come from the mouse. The read ends 1 residue shy of where the CDR3 ends; the end is completed using the germline J gene. The V gene is TRBV4, the J gene TRBJ2-4, with 7 bases identical to TRBD2. Trimming removed 5 bases from V and 0 bases from J; junction bases left unmatched: 2. Germline values: CDR1 LGHDT, CDR2 YNNKQL (reference sequence). This CDR3 spans 14 amino acids. The sequenced CDR3 bases are TGTGCCAGCAGCCCGGGACTGAGTCAAAACACCTTGTAC. Encoded protein: CASSPGLSQNTLY. The full-length CDR3 reads as CASSPGLSQNTLYF.

On this clone itself: The germline and genes are mouse ones. The read ends 1 residue early relative to the CDR3; the germline J gene fills the gap. The chain links TRBV2 to TRBJ1-6; D gene uncertain. TRBJ1-6 is an ORF; its function is uncertain. With 4 bases removed from V and 4 bases from J, the gap between germline ends came to 11 bases. CDR1 is LGHNA and CDR2 is YSYQKL in the germline V gene. The CDR3 has 15 amino acids. The covered CDR3 bases are TGTGCCAGCAGCCCCAAGGAGGGTTATAATTCGCCCCTCTAC. It encodes CASSPKEGYNSPLY. The whole CDR3 reads CASSPKEGYNSPLYF.

With respect to this clone: The genes are named according to mouse. The observed sequence ends 1 residue before the CDR3 terminus, with the missing tail filled in from the germline J gene. This chain connects TRBV26 to TRBJ2-4; tentatively, D is TRBD2 (7 bases). Germline CDR1 is KGHPV and CDR2 is FQNQEV (reference sequence). Trimming removed 3 bases at V and 0 bases at J, with 10 bases between. There are 15 residues in the CDR3. The DNA read from the CDR3 is TGTGCCAGCAGTCTATGGGGGGCTAGTCAAAACACCTTGTAC. Its translation is CASSLWGASQNTLY. The whole CDR3 protein reads CASSLWGASQNTLYF.

On this clone itself: Gene names and germline match the mouse. Sequencing ends 1 residue short of the CDR3 end; the germline J gene provides the rest. The rearrangement joins TRBV13-1 to TRBJ2-5; the match to TRBD2 covers 14 bases. CDR3 size: 15 residues. Germline lookup yields CDR1 NSHNY and CDR2 SYGAGN. J gave up 6 bases and V 4 bases, and 4 bases lay outside the gene matches. CDR3 DNA (partial): TGTGCCAGCAGTCCGGGACTGGGGGGGCGCGACACCCAGTAC. Its translation is CASSPGLGGRDTQY. Given in full, the CDR3 is CASSPGLGGRDTQYF.

To note about this clone: The listed genes are named as in mouse. The read ends 1 residue before the CDR3 terminus; that terminus is restored from the germline J gene. The chain couples TRBV23 to TRBJ2-7; the D call TRBD1 from the table was never checked on the DNA. The CDR3 runs to 15 residues. Germline-derived CDR1 and CDR2 are KGHTA and FQNQQP. CDR3 region: CSSSQGDTPSYEQYF. The CDR3 DNA, read in part, is TGCTCCAGCAGTCAAGGTGACACCCCCTCCTATGAACAGTAC.

A few counts support this clone. Mouse gene names apply. The read finishes 1 residue shy of the CDR3 end, and the germline J gene is used to complete it. The V and J genes are TRBV13-2 and TRBJ2-7, with 10 nucleotides matching TRBD2. Germline V gene sequence: CDR1 NNHNN, CDR2 SYGAGS (reference sequence). V shed 6 bases and J 4 bases; nucleotides not matched to a gene: 7. The CDR3 runs 14 residues. The CDR3 sequence: CASAMDWGIYEQYF. Partial CDR3 DNA: TGTGCCAGCGCCATGGACTGGGGGATTTATGAACAGTAC.

This clone appeared a single time. The genes are named according to mouse. The CDR3 end lies 1 residue beyond the end of the read and is filled in from the germline J gene. V and J are TRBV13-1 and TRBJ1-1; D is perhaps TRBD1 (5 bases). Trimming took 2 bases from V and 3 from J, leaving 5 bases between them. The CDR3 length is 12 residues. Germline V gives CDR1 NSHNY, CDR2 SYGAGN. The CDR3 sequence: CASSEGHTEVFF. The sequenced CDR3 bases are TGTGCCAGCAGTGAGGGACACACAGAAGTCTTC.